This T cell receptor beta chain was sequenced in a study of control samples from healthy donors and cancer patients. Using immunoSEQ multiplex PCR, the repertoire was profiled, and TCRdb retains in-frame clones only, with some absent. The repertoire holds 120,000 or so clones, with over 75% as singletons. The CDR3 loop spans 12 amino acids. V trimming: 9 bases; J trimming: 8 bases; junction bases outside the gene matches: 5. Germline-derived CDR1 and CDR2 are MNHEY and SVGAGI. Sequencing was done on a sample of blood. The chain is built from TRBV6-5 and TRBJ1-2, with 11 nucleotides matching TRBD1. The TCR sequence derives from a man in his forties in good health. Here the CDR3 reads CASRTGGRGYTF. In DNA, the CDR3 is TGTGCCAGTAGGACAGGGGGCCGAGGCTACACCTTC.